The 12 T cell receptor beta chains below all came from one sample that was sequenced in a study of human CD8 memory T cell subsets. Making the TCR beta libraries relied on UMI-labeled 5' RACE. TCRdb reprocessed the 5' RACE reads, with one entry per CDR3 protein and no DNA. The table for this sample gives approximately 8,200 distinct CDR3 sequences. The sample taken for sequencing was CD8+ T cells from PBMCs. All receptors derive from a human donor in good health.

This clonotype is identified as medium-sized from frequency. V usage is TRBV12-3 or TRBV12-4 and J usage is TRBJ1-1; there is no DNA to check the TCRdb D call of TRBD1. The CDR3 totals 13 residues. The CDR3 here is CASIFQGLPEAFF.

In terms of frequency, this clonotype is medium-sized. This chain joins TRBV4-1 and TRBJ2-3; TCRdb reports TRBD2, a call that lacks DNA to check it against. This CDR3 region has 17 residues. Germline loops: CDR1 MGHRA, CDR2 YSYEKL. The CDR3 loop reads CASSPPGAGVVTDTQYF.

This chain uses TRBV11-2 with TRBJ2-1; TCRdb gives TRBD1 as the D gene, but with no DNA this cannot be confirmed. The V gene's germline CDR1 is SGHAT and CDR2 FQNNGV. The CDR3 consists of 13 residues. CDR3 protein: CASSLTGGNEQFF.

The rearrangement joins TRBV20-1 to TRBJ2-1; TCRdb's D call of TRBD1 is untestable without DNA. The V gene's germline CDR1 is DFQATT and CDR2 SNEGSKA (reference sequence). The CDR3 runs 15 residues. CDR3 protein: CSAPGTGAARNEQFF.

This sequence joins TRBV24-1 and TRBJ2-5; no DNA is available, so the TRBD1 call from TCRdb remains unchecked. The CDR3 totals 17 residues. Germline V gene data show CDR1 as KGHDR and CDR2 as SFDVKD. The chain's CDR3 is CATSDYESGTAQETQYF.

This CDR3 is CAVERVAGGFGELFF. The J gene is TRBJ2-2, the V gene TRBV7-8; TCRdb proposes TRBD2, but this gene call is untestable without DNA. Germline V gene sequence: CDR1 SGHVS, CDR2 FQNEAQ. The CDR3 length is 15 residues. Combining the CDR3 with reference TRBV7-8 and TRBJ2-2 gives the whole variable domain GAGVSQSPRYKVAKRGQDVALRCDPISGHVSLFWYQQALGQGPEFLTYFQNEAQLDKSGLPSDRFFAERPEGSVSTLKIQRTQQEDSAVYLCAVERVAGGFGELFFGEGSRLTVL.

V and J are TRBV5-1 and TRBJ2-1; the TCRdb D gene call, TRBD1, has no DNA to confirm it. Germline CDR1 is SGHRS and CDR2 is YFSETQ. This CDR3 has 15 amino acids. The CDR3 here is CASSLGLAGASEQFF.

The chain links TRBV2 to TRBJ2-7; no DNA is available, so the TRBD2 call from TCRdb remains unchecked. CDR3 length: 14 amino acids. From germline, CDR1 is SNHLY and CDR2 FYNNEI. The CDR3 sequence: CASRGTSGIYEQYF.

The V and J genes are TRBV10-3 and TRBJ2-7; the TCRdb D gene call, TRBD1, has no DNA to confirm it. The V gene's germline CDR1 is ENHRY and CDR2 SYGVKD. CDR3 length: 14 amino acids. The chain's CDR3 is CATDPGHGTSREYF.

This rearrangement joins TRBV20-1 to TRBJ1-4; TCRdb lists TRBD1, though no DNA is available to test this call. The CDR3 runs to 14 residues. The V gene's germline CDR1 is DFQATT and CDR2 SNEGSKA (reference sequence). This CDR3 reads CSARGTGSNEKLFF.

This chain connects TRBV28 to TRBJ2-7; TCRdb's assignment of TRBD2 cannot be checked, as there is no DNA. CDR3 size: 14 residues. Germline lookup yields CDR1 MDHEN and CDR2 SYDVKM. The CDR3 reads CASTKRLAGYEQYF.

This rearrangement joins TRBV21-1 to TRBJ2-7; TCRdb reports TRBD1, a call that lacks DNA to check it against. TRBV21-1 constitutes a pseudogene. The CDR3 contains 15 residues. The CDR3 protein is CASSYREQAMYEQYF.